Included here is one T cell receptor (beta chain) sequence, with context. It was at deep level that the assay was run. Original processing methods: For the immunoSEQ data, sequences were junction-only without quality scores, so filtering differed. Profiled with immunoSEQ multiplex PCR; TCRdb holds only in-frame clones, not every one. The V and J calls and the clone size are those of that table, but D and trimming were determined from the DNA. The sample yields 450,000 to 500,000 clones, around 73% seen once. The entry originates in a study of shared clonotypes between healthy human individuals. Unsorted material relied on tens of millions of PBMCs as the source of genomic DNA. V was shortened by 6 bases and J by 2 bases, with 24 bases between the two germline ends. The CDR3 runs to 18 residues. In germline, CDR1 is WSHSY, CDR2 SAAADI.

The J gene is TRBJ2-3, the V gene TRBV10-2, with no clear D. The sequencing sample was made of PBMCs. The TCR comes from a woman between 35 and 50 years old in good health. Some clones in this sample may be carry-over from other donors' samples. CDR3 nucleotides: TGCGCCAGCAGCCCACTCATTTCCCTCGCTGTGAACACAGATACGCAGTATTTT. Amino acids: CASSPLISLAVNTDTQYF.